This entry lists 19 T cell receptor beta chains sequenced from one sample in a study of tumor T cells in aggressive B-cell lymphoma. The table came from immunoSEQ multiplex PCR; TCRdb's copy has only in-frame clones and leaves some out. In the table there are over 2,500 clones, around 93% of which are singletons. The sequenced sample was tumor tissue. These TCRs come from an adult with diffuse large B cell lymphoma.

V usage is TRBV19 and J usage is TRBJ1-5, with 8 positions matching TRBD1. Germline CDR1 LNHDA, CDR2 SQIVND (reference sequence). The CDR3 covers 16 residues. With 1 base clipped from V and 2 bases from J, the junction kept 4 bases outside the gene matches. CDR3 DNA: TGTGCCAGTAGTATAGGACAGGGGTTGGGCAATCAGCCCCAGCATTTT. Its protein is CASSIGQGLGNQPQHF.

This clone has just one count. The rearrangement links TRBV5-5 to TRBJ2-6; 13 bases map to TRBD2. The germline V gene encodes CDR1 SGHKS and CDR2 YYEKEE (reference sequence). The CDR3 is made up of 20 amino acids. The V segment lost 1 base and the J segment 0 bases; nucleotides outside the gene matches: 7. The CDR3 DNA is TGTGCCAGCAGCTTGAGGCCGGGACTAGCGGGGCTCTCTGGGGCCAACGTCCTGACTTTC. Encoded protein: CASSLRPGLAGLSGANVLTF.

The chain has TRBV7-3 and TRBJ2-7, with 10 bases that match TRBD2. V lost 2 bases and J lost 4; bases outside the gene matches: 5. From germline, CDR1 is SGHTA and CDR2 FQGTGA. This CDR3 region has 15 residues. The DNA for the CDR3 is TGTGCCAGCAGCTTATCTGGACTAGCGGTATACGAGCAGTACTTC. It encodes CASSLSGLAVYEQYF. Full variable domain (outside the CDR3, taken from reference TRBV7-3 and TRBJ2-7): GAGVSQTPSNKVTEKGKYVELRCDPISGHTALYWYRQSLGQGPEFLIYFQGTGAADDSGLPNDRFFAVRPEGSVSTLKIQRTERGDSAVYLCASSLSGLAVYEQYFGPGTRLTVT.

J is TRBJ2-5 and V is TRBV9; possible D gene TRBD2, 5 bases. Trimming took 2 bases from V and 3 from J, leaving 14 bases between them. The CDR3 consists of 15 residues. Germline V gives CDR1 SGDLS, CDR2 YYNGEE. DNA of the CDR3: TGTGCCAGCAGCGTGGTTACCAGCGGAAAAGAGACCCAGTACTTC. Translation gives CASSVVTSGKETQYF.

V is TRBV11-2 and J is TRBJ2-7; D may be TRBD2 (6 bases). The CDR3 is 14 amino acids. V dropped 1 base and J dropped 6 bases, with 13 bases sitting between them. In germline, CDR1 is SGHAT, CDR2 FQNNGV. CDR3 protein: CASSLGLVGVEQYF. As DNA, the CDR3 is TGTGCCAGCAGCTTAGGACTAGTTGGCGTCGAGCAGTACTTC.

This rearrangement joins TRBV5-4 to TRBJ1-2; TRBD1 might be the D (5 bases). Germline V lookup: CDR1 SGHNT, CDR2 YYREEE (reference sequence). The germline V and J ends were trimmed by 4 bases and 1 base, with 17 bases remaining between them. The length of the CDR3 is 16 residues. CDR3 DNA: TGTGCCAGCAGCGCCCCGACAGTACCGCTTAACTATGGCTACACCTTC. This gives the protein CASSAPTVPLNYGYTF.

The chain is built from TRBV19 and TRBJ1-2; a possible D gene is TRBD1 (5 bases). Trimming cost V 7 bases and J 8 bases, with 14 bases left between them. Germline assignment: CDR1 LNHDA and CDR2 SQIVND (reference sequence). The CDR3 contains 12 residues. Here the CDR3 DNA reads TGTGCCAGTACCTGGACCGGGGGAGGCTACACCTTC. This sequence encodes CASTWTGGGYTF.

V is TRBV2 and J is TRBJ2-7; D is perhaps TRBD1 (5 bases). V was clipped by 8 bases and J by 3 bases, with 14 bases between them. CDR1 is SNHLY, CDR2 FYNNEI, per germline. The CDR3 length is 13 residues. DNA for the CDR3: TGTGCCAGCGGGCCTACCCAGGGCTACGAGCAGTACGTC. Amino acids: CASGPTQGYEQYV.

The CDR3 nucleotides are TGTGCCAGCTCACCACCTGGGCGCTCAGGTGAGCAGTTCTTC. This translates into CASSPPGRSGEQFF. This chain connects TRBV18 to TRBJ2-1, with no clear D. This CDR3 has 14 residues. Trimming removed 0 bases at V and 9 bases at J, with 12 bases between. Looked up from germline, CDR1 is KGHSH and CDR2 is LQKENI.

For this clone: The same CDR3 can be traced to other DNA sequences in this sample. The chain carries TRBV7-2 and TRBJ1-2; the D is unclear. This CDR3 is 15 amino acids long. The V gene's germline CDR1 is SGHTA and CDR2 FQGNSA. V was cut by 1 base and J by 4 bases, with 13 bases left in between. The CDR3 spells CASSLVDGSGYGYTF. The CDR3 region has the DNA TGTGCCAGCAGCTTAGTCGACGGGAGCGGCTATGGCTACACCTTC.

V usage is TRBV18 and J usage is TRBJ1-5; D gene uncertain. The length of the CDR3 is 14 residues. Germline lookup yields CDR1 KGHSH and CDR2 LQKENI. Trimming stripped 3 bases from V and 5 bases from J, with 11 bases between. CDR3 amino acids: CASSPTGAYQPQHF. CDR3 DNA sequence: TGTGCCAGCTCACCTACCGGAGCGTATCAGCCCCAGCATTTT.

This chain links TRBV9 with TRBJ1-2; 10 positions agree with TRBD1. The CDR3 runs to 14 residues. Per the germline V gene, CDR1 is SGDLS and CDR2 is YYNGEE. V was clipped by 3 bases and J by 4 bases; unmatched bases: 3. Here the CDR3 reads CASSGTGGAYGYTF. In DNA, the CDR3 is TGTGCCAGCAGCGGGACAGGGGGAGCCTATGGCTACACCTTC.

The chain has TRBV7-9 and TRBJ2-7; D call uncertain. The V and J ends lost 1 base and 5 bases respectively, with 6 bases between them. Germline V lookup: CDR1 SEHNR, CDR2 FQNEAQ (reference sequence). CDR3 length: 12 amino acids. This chain's CDR3 is CASSLVLHEQYF. The CDR3, as DNA: TGTGCCAGCAGCTTAGTACTCCACGAGCAGTACTTC.

This clone was counted once. The chain combines TRBV5-1 with TRBJ2-5; 7 bases map to TRBD1. V shed 4 bases, J shed 4 bases, and the junction held 4 bases outside the gene matches. Germline loops: CDR1 SGHRS, CDR2 YFSETQ. The CDR3 length is 13 residues. CDR3 bases: TGCGCCAGCAGCCAGGACAGGCGAGAGACCCAGTACTTC. Its translation is CASSQDRRETQYF.

The chain uses TRBV27 and TRBJ1-1, with D tentatively TRBD1 (6 bases). Germline V gene sequence: CDR1 MNHEY, CDR2 SMNVEV (reference sequence). V lost 4 bases to trimming and J lost 1 base, with 13 bases between them. The CDR3 is 15 amino acids. The CDR3 is CASSSQPGQNTEAFF. DNA for the CDR3: TGTGCCAGCAGTTCCCAACCGGGACAGAACACTGAAGCTTTCTTT.

This chain connects TRBV6-1 to TRBJ2-2; D might be TRBD2 (6 bases). Germline loops: CDR1 MNHNS, CDR2 SASEGT. The CDR3 is 13 amino acids. Trimming pared 6 bases from V and 6 bases from J, leaving 11 bases between. CDR3 in DNA: TGTGCCAGCAGGAACGGGGGAGCCGGGGAGCTGTTTTTT. As protein: CASRNGGAGELFF.

The V gene is TRBV5-1, the J gene TRBJ2-3, with D tentatively TRBD2 (6 bases). V lost 5 bases to trimming and J lost 4 bases, with 14 bases between them. This CDR3 has 14 amino acids. In germline, CDR1 is SGHRS, CDR2 YFSETQ. DNA for the CDR3: TGCGCCAGCAGAGTTGGAGGGATGTCAGATACGCAGTATTTT. This sequence encodes CASRVGGMSDTQYF.

This clone was recorded a few times. CDR3: CASSIYGAEGNTIYF. In DNA, the CDR3 is TGTGCCAGTAGTATATATGGGGCTGAAGGAAACACCATATATTTT. This chain joins TRBV19 and TRBJ1-3, with D possibly matching TRBD1 (5 bases). Trimming shortened V by 2 bases and J by 4 bases, and 12 bases separated the two germline ends. The CDR3 contains 15 residues. Germline CDR1 reads LNHDA; CDR2 reads SQIVND (reference sequence).

This clone was seen only a few times. This chain joins TRBV4-2 and TRBJ2-1; D is ambiguous. The CDR3 contains 14 residues. The germline V gene has CDR1 LGHNA and CDR2 YNFKEQ. V lost 0 bases to trimming and J lost 6 bases, with 9 bases between them. CDR3 amino acids: CASSQEAPGNEQFF. The CDR3 DNA is TGTGCCAGCAGCCAAGAGGCCCCGGGCAATGAGCAGTTCTTC.